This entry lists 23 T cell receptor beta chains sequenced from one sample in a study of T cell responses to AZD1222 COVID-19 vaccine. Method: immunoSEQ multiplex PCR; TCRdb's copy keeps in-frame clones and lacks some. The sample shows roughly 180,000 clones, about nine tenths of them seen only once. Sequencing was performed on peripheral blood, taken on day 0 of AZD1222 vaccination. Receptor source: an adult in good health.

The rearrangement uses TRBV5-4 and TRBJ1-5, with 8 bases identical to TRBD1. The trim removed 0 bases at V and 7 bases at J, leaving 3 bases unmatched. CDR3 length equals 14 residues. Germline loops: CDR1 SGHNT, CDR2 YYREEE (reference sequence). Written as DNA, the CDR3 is TGTGCCAGCAGCTTGGGACAGGGGATCCAGCCCCAGCATTTT. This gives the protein CASSLGQGIQPQHF. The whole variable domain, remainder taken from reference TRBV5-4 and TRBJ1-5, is ETGVTQSPTHLIKTRGQQVTLRCSSQSGHNTVSWYQQALGQGPQFIFQYYREEENGRGNFPPRFSGLQFPNYSSELNVNALELDDSALYLCASSLGQGIQPQHFGDGTRLSIL.

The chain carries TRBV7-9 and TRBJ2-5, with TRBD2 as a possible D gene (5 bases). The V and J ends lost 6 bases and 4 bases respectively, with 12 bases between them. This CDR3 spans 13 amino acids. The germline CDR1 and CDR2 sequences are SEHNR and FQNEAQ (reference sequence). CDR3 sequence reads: CASSFGVPETQYF. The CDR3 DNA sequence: TGTGCCAGCAGTTTCGGGGTCCCAGAGACCCAGTACTTC.

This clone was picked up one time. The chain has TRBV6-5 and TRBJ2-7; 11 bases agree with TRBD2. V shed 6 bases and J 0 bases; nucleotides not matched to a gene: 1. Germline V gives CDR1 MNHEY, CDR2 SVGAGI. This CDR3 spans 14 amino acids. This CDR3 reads CASRTSGGSYEQYF. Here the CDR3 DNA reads TGTGCCAGCAGAACTAGCGGGGGCTCCTACGAGCAGTACTTC.

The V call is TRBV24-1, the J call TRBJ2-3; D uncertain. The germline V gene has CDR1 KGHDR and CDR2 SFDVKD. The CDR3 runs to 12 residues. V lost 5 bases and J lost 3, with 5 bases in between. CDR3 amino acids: CATSGTTDTQYF. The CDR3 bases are TGTGCCACCAGTGGTACAACAGATACGCAGTATTTT.

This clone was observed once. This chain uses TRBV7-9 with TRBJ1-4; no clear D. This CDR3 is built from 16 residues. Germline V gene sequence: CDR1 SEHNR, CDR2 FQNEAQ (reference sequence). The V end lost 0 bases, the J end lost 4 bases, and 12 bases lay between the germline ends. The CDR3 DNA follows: TGTGCCAGCAGCTTAGCGTGGCAGCTAAATAATGAAAAACTGTTTTTT. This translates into CASSLAWQLNNEKLFF.

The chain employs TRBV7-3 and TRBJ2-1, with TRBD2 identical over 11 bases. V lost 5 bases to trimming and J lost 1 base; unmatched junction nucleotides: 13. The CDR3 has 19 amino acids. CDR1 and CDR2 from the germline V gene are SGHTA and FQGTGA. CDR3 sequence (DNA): TGTGCCAGCAGCCGAGTAGCGGGGGGGCCGGTTCAGTCCTACAATGAGCAGTTCTTC. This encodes CASSRVAGGPVQSYNEQFF.

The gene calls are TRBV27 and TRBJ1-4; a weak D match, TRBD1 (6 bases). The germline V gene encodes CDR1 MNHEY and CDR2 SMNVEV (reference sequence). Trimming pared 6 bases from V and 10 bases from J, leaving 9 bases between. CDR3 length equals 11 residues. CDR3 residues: CASRDRRKLFF. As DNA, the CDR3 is TGTGCCAGCAGGGACAGACGAAAACTGTTTTTT.

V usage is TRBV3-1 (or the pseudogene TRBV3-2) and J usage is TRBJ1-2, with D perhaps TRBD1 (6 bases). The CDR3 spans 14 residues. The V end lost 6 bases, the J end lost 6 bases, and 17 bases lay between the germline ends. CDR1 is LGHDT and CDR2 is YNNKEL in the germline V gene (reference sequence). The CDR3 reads CASSSGTPIDGYTF. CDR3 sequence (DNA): TGTGCCAGCAGTTCCGGGACACCTATCGATGGCTACACCTTC.

The CDR3 region has the DNA TGTGCCAGCAGCCAAGATCGGAGCTCTGGGGCCAACGTCCTGACTTTC. It codes for CASSQDRSSGANVLTF. This chain uses TRBV4-2 with TRBJ2-6; D is uncertain. The CDR3 spans 16 residues. V was shortened by 0 bases and J by 0 bases, with 6 bases between the two germline ends. Germline loops: CDR1 LGHNA, CDR2 YNFKEQ.

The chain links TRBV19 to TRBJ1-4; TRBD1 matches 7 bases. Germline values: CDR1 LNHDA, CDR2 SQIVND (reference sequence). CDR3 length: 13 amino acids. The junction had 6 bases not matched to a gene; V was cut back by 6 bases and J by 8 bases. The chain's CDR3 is CASRGRGVEKLFF. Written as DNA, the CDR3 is TGTGCCAGTAGGGGCAGGGGGGTAGAAAAACTGTTTTTT.

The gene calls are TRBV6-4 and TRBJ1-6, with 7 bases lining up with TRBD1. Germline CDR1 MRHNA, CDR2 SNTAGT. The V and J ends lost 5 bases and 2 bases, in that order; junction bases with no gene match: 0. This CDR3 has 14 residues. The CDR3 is CASSTGAYNSPLHF. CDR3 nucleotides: TGTGCCAGCAGTACAGGGGCCTATAATTCACCCCTCCACTTT.

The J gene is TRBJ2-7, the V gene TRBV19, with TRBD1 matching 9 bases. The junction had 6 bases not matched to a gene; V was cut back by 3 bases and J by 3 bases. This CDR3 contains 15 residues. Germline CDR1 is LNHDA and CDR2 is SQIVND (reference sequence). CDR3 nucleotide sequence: TGTGCCAGTAGTATCTTTAGGGACAGGGTCTACGAGCAGTACTTC. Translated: CASSIFRDRVYEQYF.

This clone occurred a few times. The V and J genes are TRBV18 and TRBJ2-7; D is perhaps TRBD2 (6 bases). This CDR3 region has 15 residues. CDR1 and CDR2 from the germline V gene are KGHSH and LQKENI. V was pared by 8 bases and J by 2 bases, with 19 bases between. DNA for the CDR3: TGTGCCAGCAGACGAGGAGGGTCAAAGACCTACGAGCAGTACTTC. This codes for CASRRGGSKTYEQYF.

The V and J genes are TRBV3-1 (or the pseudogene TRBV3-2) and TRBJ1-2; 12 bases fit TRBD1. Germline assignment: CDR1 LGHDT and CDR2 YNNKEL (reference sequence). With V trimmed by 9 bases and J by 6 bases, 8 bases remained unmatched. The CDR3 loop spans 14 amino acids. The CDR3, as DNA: TGTGCCAGTGCCGGGACAGGGGGCGCAAATGGCTACACCTTC. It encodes CASAGTGGANGYTF.

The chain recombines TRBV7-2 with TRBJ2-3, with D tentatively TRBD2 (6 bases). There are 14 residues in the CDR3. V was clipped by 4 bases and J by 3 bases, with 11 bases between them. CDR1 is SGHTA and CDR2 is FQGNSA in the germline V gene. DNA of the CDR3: TGTGCCAGCAGCTGGGGGGTTCGAACAGATACGCAGTATTTT. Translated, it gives CASSWGVRTDTQYF.

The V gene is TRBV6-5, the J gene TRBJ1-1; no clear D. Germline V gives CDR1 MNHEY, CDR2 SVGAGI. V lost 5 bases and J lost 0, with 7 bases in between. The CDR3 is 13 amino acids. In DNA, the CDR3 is TGTGCCAGCAGTACCGGATTGAACACTGAAGCTTTCTTT. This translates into CASSTGLNTEAFF.

The CDR3: CASSFGPGETQYF. DNA of the CDR3: TGTGCCAGCAGCTTCGGACCGGGGGAGACCCAGTACTTC. This chain uses TRBV9 with TRBJ2-5, with D tentatively TRBD2 (5 bases). Germline CDR1 reads SGDLS; CDR2 reads YYNGEE. The CDR3 runs to 13 residues. Trimming removed 4 bases from V and 5 bases from J, with 12 bases in between.

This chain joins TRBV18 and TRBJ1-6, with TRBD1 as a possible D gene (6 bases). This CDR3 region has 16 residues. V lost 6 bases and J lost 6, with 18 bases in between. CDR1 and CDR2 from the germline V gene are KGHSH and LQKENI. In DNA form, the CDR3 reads TGTGCCAGCTCCCAGGACAGTACTAATGTTAATTCACCCCTCCACTTT. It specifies CASSQDSTNVNSPLHF. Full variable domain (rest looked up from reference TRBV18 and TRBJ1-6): NAGVMQNPRHLVRRRGQEARLRCSPMKGHSHVYWYRQLPEEGLKFMVYLQKENIIDESGMPKERFSAEFPKEGPSILRIQQVVRGDSAAYFCASSQDSTNVNSPLHFGNGTRLTVT.

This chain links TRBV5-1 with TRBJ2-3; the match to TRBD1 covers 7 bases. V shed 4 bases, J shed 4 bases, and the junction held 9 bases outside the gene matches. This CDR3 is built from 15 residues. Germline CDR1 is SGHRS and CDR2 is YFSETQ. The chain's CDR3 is CASSAPGTVPDTQYF. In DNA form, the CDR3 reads TGCGCCAGCAGCGCCCCCGGGACAGTTCCAGATACGCAGTATTTT.

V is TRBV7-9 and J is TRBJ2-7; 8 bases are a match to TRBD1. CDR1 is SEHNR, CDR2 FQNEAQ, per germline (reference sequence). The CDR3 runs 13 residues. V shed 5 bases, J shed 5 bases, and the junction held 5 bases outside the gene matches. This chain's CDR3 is CASSPDRGNEQYF. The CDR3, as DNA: TGTGCCAGCAGCCCCGACAGGGGAAACGAGCAGTACTTC.

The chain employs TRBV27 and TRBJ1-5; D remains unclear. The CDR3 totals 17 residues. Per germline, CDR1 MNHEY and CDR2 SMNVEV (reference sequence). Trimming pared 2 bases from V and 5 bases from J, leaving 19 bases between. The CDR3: CASSLTPARLGDQPQHF. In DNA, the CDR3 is TGTGCCAGCAGTTTAACCCCGGCCCGTCTGGGTGATCAGCCCCAGCATTTT.

The CDR3 DNA reads TGTGCCAGCAGCTTAGATAGCAGCGGGGGGGCATCACATGAGCAGTTCTTC. Amino acids: CASSLDSSGGASHEQFF. The chain uses TRBV11-2 and TRBJ2-1, with 10 bases fitting TRBD2. V was pared by 0 bases and J by 8 bases, with 10 bases of the junction left unmatched. The CDR3 runs 17 residues. Germline V gene lookup returns CDR1 SGHAT and CDR2 FQNNGV.

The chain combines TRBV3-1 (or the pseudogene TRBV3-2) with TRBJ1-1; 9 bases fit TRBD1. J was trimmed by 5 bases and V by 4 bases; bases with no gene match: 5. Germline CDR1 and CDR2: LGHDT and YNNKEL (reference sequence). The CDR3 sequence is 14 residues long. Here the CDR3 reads CASSRRQGETEAFF. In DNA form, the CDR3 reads TGTGCCAGCAGCCGCCGACAGGGGGAAACTGAAGCTTTCTTT.